These T cell receptor beta chains were read from a single sample in a study of CD4 and CD8 cells across lung adenocarcinoma regions. TCRdb reprocessed the PCR reads with MiXCR, giving one entry per CDR3 protein. The sample lists several thousand distinct CDR3 sequences; roughly 48% were seen once. The sequencing input was CD4+ T cells from the center of a lung tumor. Receptors were obtained from a female donor with lung adenocarcinoma. The CD4 and CD8 labels of this study may be unreliable. Each CDR3 is given with its conserved first and last residue. The D gene is left open where the match is weak. Size is stated for part of the rows, as once, few or many counts, or as a class when the clone is expanded.

TRBD1,medium-sized,TRBJ1-4,TRBV6-1,CASNRGHDEKLFF,TGTGCCAGTAACAGGGGGCACGATGAAAAACTGTTTTTT
-,once,TRBJ2-3,TRBV25-1,CAGGTGGRAGDTQYF,TGTGCCGGGGGGACCGGGGGCCGTGCCGGAGATACGCAGTACTTT
-,medium-sized,TRBJ1-2,TRBV6-1,CASKRDLDRGEYGYTF,TGTGCCAGCAAAAGGGACCTCGATCGGGGGGAGTATGGCTACACCTTC
-,few,TRBJ2-1,TRBV7-2,CASSLEVEGVDEQFF,TGTGCCAGCAGCTTAGAAGTAGAGGGGGTAGATGAGCAGTTCTTC
TRBD2,medium-sized,TRBJ2-5,TRBV12-3/TRBV12-4,CASSLGLTLWLAGSETQYF,TGTGCCAGCAGTTTAGGACTTACCCTGTGGCTAGCGGGATCGGAGACCCAGTACTTC
-,-,TRBJ2-5,TRBV10-1,CATGLGGKDTQYF,TGCGCCACCGGGCTAGGTGGCAAAGATACCCAGTACTTC
-,-,TRBJ2-5,TRBV5-1,CVSTVVGGRAKETQYF,TGCGTTAGCACGGTAGTCGGGGGCCGTGCCAAAGAGACCCAGTACTTC
-,-,TRBJ1-2,TRBV7-2,CASSPPPGHHGYTF,TGTGCCAGCAGCCCTCCCCCCGGTCACCATGGCTACACCTTC
-,-,TRBJ2-3,TRBV5-1,CASSLAGGPSTDTQYF,TGCGCCAGCAGCTTGGCCGGGGGACCTAGCACAGATACGCAGTATTTT
TRBD2,few,TRBJ2-1,TRBV27,CASSWLTGGRSYNEQFF,TGTGCCAGCAGTTGGTTGACCGGCGGGAGGTCCTACAATGAGCAGTTCTTC
-,medium-sized,TRBJ2-2,TRBV10-2,CASRPPKGAGELFF,TGCGCCAGCCGACCCCCCAAAGGCGCCGGGGAGCTGTTTTTT
-,-,TRBJ2-4,TRBV6-1,CASREVRAKNTQYF,TGTGCCAGCAGGGAAGTGCGGGCGAAGAATACTCAGTACTTC
-,large,TRBJ2-1,TRBV6-6,CASSQLDYNEQFF,TGTGCCAGCAGTCAGCTAGACTACAATGAGCAGTTCTTC
-,-,TRBJ2-1,TRBV9,CASSVDPSSYNEQFF,TGTGCCAGCAGCGTAGACCCGAGCTCCTACAATGAGCAGTTCTTC
-,-,TRBJ2-5,TRBV10-3,CAISLGLGGREADTQYF,TGTGCCATCAGTTTGGGGCTCGGCGGGCGTGAGGCAGATACCCAGTATTTC
TRBD1,once,TRBJ2-1,TRBV10-3,CAISASGQGRYNEQFF,TGTGCCATCAGTGCCTCGGGACAGGGGAGGTATAATGAGCAGTTCTTC
-,-,TRBJ2-1,TRBV27,CASSLRNEQFF,TGTGCCAGCAGTCTTCGAAATGAGCAGTTCTTC
-,few,TRBJ2-5,TRBV6-4,CASSPSAALSYNEQYF,TGTGCCAGCAGTCCCTCCGCAGCGCTCTCCTACAATGAGCAGTACTTC
-,-,TRBJ2-3,TRBV4-1,CASSPDRPTSTDTQYF,TGCGCCAGCAGCCCGGACCGACCAACTAGCACAGATACGCAGTATTTT
-,-,TRBJ2-2,TRBV10-3,CATRPGELANTGELFF,TGTGCCACGAGGCCGGGGGAACTCGCGAACACCGGGGAGCTGTTTTTT
TRBD2,few,TRBJ2-1,TRBV27,CASSLTGRALNEQFF,TGTGCCAGCAGTTTAACCGGGAGGGCCCTCAATGAGCAGTTCTTC
-,medium-sized,TRBJ2-7,TRBV28,CASSLQGPSSYEQYF,TGTGCCAGCAGTTTACAGGGGCCCAGCTCCTACGAGCAGTACTTC
-,few,TRBJ2-1,TRBV7-2,CASSLPGDFYNEQFF,TGTGCCAGCAGCTTACCGGGGGATTTCTACAATGAGCAGTTCTTC